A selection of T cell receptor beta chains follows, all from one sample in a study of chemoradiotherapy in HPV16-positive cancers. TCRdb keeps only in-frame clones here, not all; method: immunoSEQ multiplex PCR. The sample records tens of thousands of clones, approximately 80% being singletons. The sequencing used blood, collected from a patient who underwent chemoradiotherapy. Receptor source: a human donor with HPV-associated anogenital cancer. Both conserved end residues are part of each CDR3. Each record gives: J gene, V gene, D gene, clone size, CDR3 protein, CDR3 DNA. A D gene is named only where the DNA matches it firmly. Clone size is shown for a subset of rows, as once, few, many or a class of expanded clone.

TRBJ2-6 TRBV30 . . CAWSSYSGANVLTF TGTGCCTGGAGTTCTTACTCTGGGGCCAACGTCCTGACTTTC
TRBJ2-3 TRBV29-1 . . CSVGGNTDTQYF TGCAGCGTTGGCGGCAACACAGATACGCAGTATTTT
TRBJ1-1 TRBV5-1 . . CASSSSLNTEAFF TGCGCCAGCAGCTCGTCACTGAACACTGAAGCTTTCTTT
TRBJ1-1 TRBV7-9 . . CASSPARVDTEAFF TGTGCCAGCAGCCCCGCGAGGGTTGACACTGAAGCTTTCTTT
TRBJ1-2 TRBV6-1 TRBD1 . CASSTGEEYGYTF TGTGCCAGCAGTACAGGGGAAGAATATGGCTACACCTTC
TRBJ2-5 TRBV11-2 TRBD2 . CASSLGAGPGGETQYF TGTGCCAGCAGCTTAGGGGCAGGGCCGGGGGGGGAGACCCAGTACTTC
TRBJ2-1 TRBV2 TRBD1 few CARGTGNNEQFF TGTGCCAGAGGGACAGGTAACAATGAGCAGTTCTTC
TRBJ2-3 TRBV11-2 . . CASSLLALRTDTQYF TGTGCCAGCAGCTTATTAGCGTTGAGGACAGATACGCAGTATTTT
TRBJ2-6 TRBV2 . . CASRPLRTGANVLTF TGTGCCAGCAGACCACTCCGAACTGGGGCCAACGTCCTGACTTTC
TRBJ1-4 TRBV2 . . CASSSQRDEKLFF TGTGCCAGCAGTTCACAGAGAGATGAAAAACTGTTTTTT
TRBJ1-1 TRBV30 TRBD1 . CAWTYYRGTEAFF TGTGCCTGGACCTATTACAGGGGAACTGAAGCTTTCTTT
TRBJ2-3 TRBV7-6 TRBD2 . CASSLEPSGGADTQYF TGTGCCAGCAGCTTAGAGCCTAGCGGGGGCGCAGATACGCAGTATTTT
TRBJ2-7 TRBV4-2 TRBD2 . CASSQDTGLAGEQYF TGTGCCAGCAGCCAAGACACGGGACTAGCGGGCGAGCAGTACTTC
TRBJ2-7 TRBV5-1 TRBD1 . CASSLQGQGKNEQYF TGCGCCAGCAGCTTGCAGGGACAGGGGAAAAACGAGCAGTACTTC
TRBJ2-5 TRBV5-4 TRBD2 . CASSGRAGKETQYF TGTGCCAGCAGCGGGAGGGCAGGAAAAGAGACCCAGTACTTC
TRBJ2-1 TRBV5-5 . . CASSYRAGYNEQFF TGTGCCAGCAGCTACAGGGCGGGGTACAATGAGCAGTTCTTC
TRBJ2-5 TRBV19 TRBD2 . CASSPSGGALETQYF TGTGCCAGTAGTCCTAGCGGGGGGGCCTTAGAGACCCAGTACTTC
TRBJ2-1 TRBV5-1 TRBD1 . CASSVGQGYNEQFF TGCGCCAGCAGCGTGGGACAGGGCTACAATGAGCAGTTCTTC
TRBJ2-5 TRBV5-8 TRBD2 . CASSPGGTQETQYF TGTGCCAGCAGCCCCGGGGGGACTCAAGAGACCCAGTACTTC
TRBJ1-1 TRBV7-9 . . CASSLYRENTEAFF TGTGCCAGCAGCTTATACCGCGAGAACACTGAAGCTTTCTTT
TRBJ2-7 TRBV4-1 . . CASSQDMGRGQYF TGCGCCAGCAGCCAAGATATGGGGCGGGGGCAGTACTTC
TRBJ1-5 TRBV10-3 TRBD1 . CAISDRGGRQPQHF TGTGCCATCAGTGACAGGGGGGGAAGACAGCCCCAGCATTTT
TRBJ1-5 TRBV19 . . CASRTAITSTVNQPQHF TGTGCCAGTAGAACCGCGATCACCAGTACAGTCAATCAGCCCCAGCATTTT
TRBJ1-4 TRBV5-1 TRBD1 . CASSLVPGTGSGHIATNEKLFF TGCGCCAGCAGCTTGGTACCCGGGACAGGGAGCGGACATATTGCAACTAATGAAAAACTGTTTTTT
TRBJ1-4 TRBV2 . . CASRDRSSNEKLFF TGTGCCAGCAGGGATAGGAGCTCTAATGAAAAACTGTTTTTT
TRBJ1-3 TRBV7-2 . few CASRLQGIAGNTIYF TGTGCCAGCAGACTACAGGGTATAGCTGGAAACACCATATATTTT
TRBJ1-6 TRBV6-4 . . CASSDRGNSPLHF TGTGCCAGCAGTGACAGGGGTAATTCACCCCTCCACTTT
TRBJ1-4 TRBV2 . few CASSREATNEKLFF TGTGCCAGCAGTCGTGAGGCAACTAATGAAAAACTGTTTTTT
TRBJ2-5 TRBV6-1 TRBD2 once CASSLAGGYETQYF TGTGCCAGCAGCCTAGCGGGGGGGTATGAGACCCAGTACTTC
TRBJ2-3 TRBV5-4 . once CASSLARGSGTDTQYF TGTGCCAGCAGCTTGGCCCGGGGCTCAGGCACAGATACGCAGTATTTT
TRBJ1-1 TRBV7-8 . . CASSFDRQGNTEAFF TGTGCCAGCAGCTTCGACAGGCAGGGGAACACTGAAGCTTTCTTT
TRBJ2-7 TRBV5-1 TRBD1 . CASSFPAGGYEQYF TGCGCCAGCAGCTTCCCGGCAGGGGGATACGAGCAGTACTTC
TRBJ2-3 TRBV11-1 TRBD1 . CASSLWQGGTDTQYF TGTGCCAGCAGCTTATGGCAGGGGGGCACAGATACGCAGTATTTT
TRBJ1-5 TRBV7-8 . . CASSPGQINQPQHF TGTGCCAGCAGCCCCGGACAGATCAATCAGCCCCAGCATTTT
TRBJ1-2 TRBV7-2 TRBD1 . CASSPGTGSSANYGYTF TGTGCCAGCAGCCCCGGGACAGGGAGCTCGGCTAACTATGGCTACACCTTC
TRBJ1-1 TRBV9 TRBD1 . CASSVDNRGVGEAFF TGTGCCAGCAGCGTAGACAACAGGGGAGTCGGTGAAGCTTTCTTT
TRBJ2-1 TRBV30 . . CAWSSSGRNEQFF TGTGCCTGGAGTAGTTCTGGGCGGAATGAGCAGTTCTTC
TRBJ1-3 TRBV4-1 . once CASSQQATGNTIYF TGCGCCAGCAGCCAACAGGCAACTGGAAACACCATATATTTT
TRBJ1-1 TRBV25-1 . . CASRQGNTEAFF TGTGCCAGCAGACAGGGGAACACTGAAGCTTTCTTT
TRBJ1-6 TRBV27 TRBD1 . CASTRDRVNNSPLHF TGTGCCAGCACCCGGGACAGAGTCAATAATTCACCCCTCCACTTT
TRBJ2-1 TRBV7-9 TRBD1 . CASSLGKQGSSYNEQFF TGTGCCAGCAGCTTGGGGAAACAGGGGAGCTCCTACAATGAGCAGTTCTTC
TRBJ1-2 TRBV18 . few CASSPGLGYGYTF TGTGCCAGCTCACCAGGGTTGGGCTATGGCTACACCTTC
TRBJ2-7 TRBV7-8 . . CASSLDPGLNYEQYF TGTGCCAGCAGCTTAGATCCCGGATTGAACTACGAGCAGTACTTC
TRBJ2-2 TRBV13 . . CASSFTNTGELFF TGTGCCAGCAGCTTCACGAACACCGGGGAGCTGTTTTTT
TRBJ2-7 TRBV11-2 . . CASSLAGGQRYEQYF TGTGCCAGCAGCTTAGCGGGGGGCCAGAGGTACGAGCAGTACTTC
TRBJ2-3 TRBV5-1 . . CASSSDGQGGGNTQYF TGCGCCAGCAGCTCAGACGGACAGGGCGGGGGTAATACGCAGTATTTT
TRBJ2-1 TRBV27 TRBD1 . CASKSGQAYNEQFF TGTGCCAGCAAGTCCGGACAGGCCTACAATGAGCAGTTCTTC
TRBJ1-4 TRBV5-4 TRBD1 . CASSSVLDRVFAELFF TGTGCCAGCAGCTCGGTATTGGACAGGGTATTTGCGGAACTGTTTTTT
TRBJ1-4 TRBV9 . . CASSVGGATNEKLFF TGTGCCAGCAGCGTAGGTGGGGCAACTAATGAAAAACTGTTTTTT
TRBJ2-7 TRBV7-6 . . CASSLDRRSYEQYF TGTGCCAGCAGCTTAGATAGGAGATCCTACGAGCAGTACTTC
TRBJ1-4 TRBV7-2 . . CASSYSRTATNEKLFF TGTGCCAGCAGCTACAGTCGGACCGCAACTAATGAAAAACTGTTTTTT
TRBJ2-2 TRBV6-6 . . CASSPEGQTNTGELFF TGTGCCAGCAGCCCCGAAGGGCAGACGAACACCGGGGAGCTGTTTTTT
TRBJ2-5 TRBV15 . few CATSRDLLAETQYF TGTGCCACCAGCAGAGATCTTCTGGCAGAGACCCAGTACTTC
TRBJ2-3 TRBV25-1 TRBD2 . CASTVLAGGTDTQYF TGTGCCAGCACAGTCCTAGCGGGGGGGACAGATACGCAGTATTTT
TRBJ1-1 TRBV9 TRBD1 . CASSVISGGIEAFF TGTGCCAGCAGCGTTATTTCAGGGGGAATAGAAGCTTTCTTT
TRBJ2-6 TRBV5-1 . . CASSLAGGSGANVLTF TGCGCCAGCAGCTTGGCCGGGGGATCTGGGGCCAACGTCCTGACTTTC
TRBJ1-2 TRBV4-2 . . CASSQDSFSVTF TGTGCCAGCAGCCAGGACAGTTTTTCGGTCACCTTC
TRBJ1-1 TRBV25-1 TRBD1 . CASSESGDSGTEAFF TGTGCCAGCAGTGAATCCGGGGACAGTGGAACTGAAGCTTTCTTT
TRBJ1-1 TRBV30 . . CASTGVGNTEAFF TGTGCCTCCACTGGGGTAGGGAACACTGAAGCTTTCTTT